One sample yielded the 3 T cell receptor beta chains listed below, sequenced in a study of blood T cell repertoires in COVID-19. TCRdb keeps only in-frame clones here, not all; method: immunoSEQ multiplex PCR. The repertoire holds fewer than 300,000 clones, around 89% seen once, with about 9.3% in the top ten. Material: PBMCs or T cells enriched from blood (not recorded which). The receptors were sampled from a man in his forties who had recovered from COVID-19.

The V gene is TRBV7-9, the J gene TRBJ2-5; TRBD1 agrees at 7 bases. Germline loops: CDR1 SEHNR, CDR2 FQNEAQ (reference sequence). V lost 6 bases to trimming and J lost 2 bases; unmatched junction nucleotides: 9. CDR3 length: 15 amino acids. CDR3 nucleotides: TGTGCCAGCAGTCCGGAGAGGGGGCCTCAAGAGACCCAGTACTTC. Its translation is CASSPERGPQETQYF.

This clone has a single count. This chain joins TRBV18 and TRBJ2-7; no clear D gene. The germline V gene has CDR1 KGHSH and CDR2 LQKENI. Trimming stripped 2 bases from V and 5 bases from J, with 13 bases between. The CDR3 sequence is 14 residues long. The CDR3 loop reads CASSPFGSLDEQYF. The CDR3 coding sequence is TGTGCCAGCTCACCATTCGGGTCCTTAGACGAGCAGTACTTC. Looking up the rest from reference TRBV18 and TRBJ2-7 gives the full variable domain: NAGVMQNPRHLVRRRGQEARLRCSPMKGHSHVYWYRQLPEEGLKFMVYLQKENIIDESGMPKERFSAEFPKEGPSILRIQQVVRGDSAAYFCASSPFGSLDEQYFGPGTRLTVT.

The chain employs TRBV5-6 and TRBJ2-4; 8 bases map to TRBD2. Germline CDR1 is SGHDT and CDR2 is YYEEEE. The CDR3 sequence is 17 residues long. The V gene end was trimmed by 4 bases and the J gene end by 2 bases; junction bases not matched to a gene: 11. Here the CDR3 DNA reads TGTGCCAGCAGCGGTGCGGGGGGCGTTCGGTCCAAAAACATTCAGTACTTC. It specifies CASSGAGGVRSKNIQYF.